The rows below give T cell receptor beta chains drawn from one sample of a study of post-analysis software for immune sequencing data. TCRdb recomputed calls from the PCR reads with MiXCR, one row per CDR3 protein. Of 650,000 to 850,000 distinct CDR3 sequences listed, approximately 53% are singletons. Specimen: blood. The receptors come from a girl aged 10 to 17 with multiple sclerosis. The CDR3 runs from the conserved cysteine through the conserved F or W. A D gene is named only where the DNA matches it firmly. For some rows the clone size is stated as once, few or many, or as a class when expanded; others skip it.

cdr3_aa: CASRFPSWGYEQYF
cdr3_nt: TGTGCCAGCAGGTTTCCTTCGTGGGGCTACGAGCAGTACTTC
clone_size: -
j_call: TRBJ2-7
d_call: -
v_call: TRBV27

cdr3_aa: CASSPTGQAGGYYEQYF
cdr3_nt: TGCGCCAGCAGCCCTACCGGACAGGCCGGAGGGTATTACGAGCAGTACTTC
clone_size: -
j_call: TRBJ2-7
d_call: -
v_call: TRBV5-1

cdr3_aa: CASSPGTQSPTGELFF
cdr3_nt: TGTGCCAGCAGTCCCGGGACTCAGTCCCCCACCGGGGAGCTGTTTTTT
clone_size: -
j_call: TRBJ2-2
d_call: -
v_call: TRBV5-6

cdr3_aa: CATSPQGHEQYF
cdr3_nt: TGTGCCACCAGCCCACAGGGCCACGAGCAGTACTTC
clone_size: -
j_call: TRBJ2-7
d_call: -
v_call: TRBV15

cdr3_aa: CSVEAVGGELFF
cdr3_nt: TGCAGCGTTGAAGCCGTGGGCGGGGAGCTGTTTTTT
clone_size: -
j_call: TRBJ2-2
d_call: -
v_call: TRBV29-1

cdr3_aa: CSALPPGTNYGYTF
cdr3_nt: TGCAGTGCCCTACCTCCGGGGACTAACTATGGCTACACCTTC
clone_size: few
j_call: TRBJ1-2
d_call: -
v_call: TRBV20-1

cdr3_aa: CSTRTGGAGYGYTF
cdr3_nt: TGCAGCACGCGAACAGGGGGCGCGGGCTATGGCTACACCTTC
clone_size: -
j_call: TRBJ1-2
d_call: TRBD1
v_call: TRBV29-1

cdr3_aa: CSASGSGGPPDTQYF
cdr3_nt: TGCAGTGCTAGCGGTTCGGGAGGGCCTCCAGATACGCAGTATTTT
clone_size: few
j_call: TRBJ2-3
d_call: TRBD2
v_call: TRBV20-1

cdr3_aa: CASSLKGFFGPLGLAGDNEQFF
cdr3_nt: TGTGCCAGCAGCTTAAAGGGTTTTTTCGGGCCTCTGGGGCTAGCGGGAGACAATGAGCAGTTCTTC
clone_size: -
j_call: TRBJ2-1
d_call: TRBD2
v_call: TRBV7-3

cdr3_aa: CATSTKNTGELFF
cdr3_nt: TGTGCCACCAGCACCAAGAACACCGGGGAGCTGTTTTTT
clone_size: -
j_call: TRBJ2-2
d_call: -
v_call: TRBV15

cdr3_aa: CASSLGGTGRDTQYF
cdr3_nt: TGCGCCAGCAGCTTGGGTGGGACAGGTCGCGATACGCAGTATTTT
clone_size: -
j_call: TRBJ2-3
d_call: TRBD1
v_call: TRBV5-1

cdr3_aa: CASSLSGVLAGYEQFF
cdr3_nt: TGTGCCAGCAGCTTAAGCGGGGTACTAGCGGGTTATGAGCAGTTCTTC
clone_size: few
j_call: TRBJ2-1
d_call: TRBD2
v_call: TRBV7-3

cdr3_aa: CASSPSGRPGDTQYF
cdr3_nt: TGTGCCAGCAGCCCGAGCGGGAGGCCGGGAGATACGCAGTATTTT
clone_size: -
j_call: TRBJ2-3
d_call: TRBD2
v_call: TRBV9

cdr3_aa: CSVRQGAYSGYTF
cdr3_nt: TGCAGCGTTCGACAGGGCGCTTATTCTGGCTACACCTTC
clone_size: once
j_call: TRBJ1-2
d_call: TRBD1
v_call: TRBV29-1

cdr3_aa: CASSREAVQSYEQYF
cdr3_nt: TGTGCCAGCAGTAGGGAAGCGGTCCAGTCCTACGAGCAGTACTTC
clone_size: -
j_call: TRBJ2-7
d_call: -
v_call: TRBV6-2/TRBV6-3

cdr3_aa: CSVNGQGFTTEAFF
cdr3_nt: TGCAGCGTTAACGGACAGGGGTTTACTACTGAAGCTTTCTTT
clone_size: -
j_call: TRBJ1-1
d_call: TRBD1
v_call: TRBV29-1

cdr3_aa: CASSPRTSLYEQYF
cdr3_nt: TGTGCCAGCAGTCCCAGGACTAGTCTCTACGAGCAGTACTTC
clone_size: -
j_call: TRBJ2-7
d_call: TRBD2
v_call: TRBV12-3/TRBV12-4

cdr3_aa: CSLGTASSYEQYF
cdr3_nt: TGCAGTCTGGGTACAGCGAGCTCCTACGAGCAGTACTTC
clone_size: -
j_call: TRBJ2-7
d_call: -
v_call: TRBV20-1

cdr3_aa: CASSQGTQHWGYGYTF
cdr3_nt: TGCGCCAGCAGCCAAGGGACTCAGCATTGGGGCTATGGCTACACCTTC
clone_size: -
j_call: TRBJ1-2
d_call: -
v_call: TRBV4-1

cdr3_aa: CASRRQFF
cdr3_nt: TGTGCCAGCAGAAGACAGTTCTTC
clone_size: -
j_call: TRBJ2-1
d_call: -
v_call: TRBV12-3/TRBV12-4

cdr3_aa: CAIAMREGGRTGDEQFF
cdr3_nt: TGTGCCATCGCGATGCGAGAGGGCGGGAGGACCGGGGATGAGCAGTTCTTC
clone_size: few
j_call: TRBJ2-1
d_call: TRBD2
v_call: TRBV10-3

cdr3_aa: CASSPNRDSPYEQYF
cdr3_nt: TGTGCCAGCAGCCCCAACCGGGACAGCCCCTACGAGCAGTACTTC
clone_size: -
j_call: TRBJ2-7
d_call: TRBD1
v_call: TRBV7-9

cdr3_aa: CASSFLGGYPQYF
cdr3_nt: TGTGCCAGCAGCTTCTTAGGGGGCTACCCGCAGTATTTT
clone_size: once
j_call: TRBJ2-3
d_call: TRBD1
v_call: TRBV5-6

cdr3_aa: CSVEARLAPETQYF
cdr3_nt: TGCAGCGTTGAAGCAAGGCTAGCCCCAGAGACCCAGTACTTC
clone_size: -
j_call: TRBJ2-5
d_call: -
v_call: TRBV29-1

cdr3_aa: CASSTPVGEQFF
cdr3_nt: TGTGCCAGCAGTACCCCCGTGGGCGAGCAGTTCTTC
clone_size: few
j_call: TRBJ2-1
d_call: -
v_call: TRBV6-2/TRBV6-3

cdr3_aa: CASSTGTGGHEQYF
cdr3_nt: TGTGCCAGCAGCACCGGGACAGGGGGACACGAGCAGTACTTC
clone_size: -
j_call: TRBJ2-7
d_call: TRBD1
v_call: TRBV7-2

cdr3_aa: CSLTSGRANEQFF
cdr3_nt: TGCAGCTTGACTAGCGGGAGGGCCAATGAGCAGTTCTTC
clone_size: few
j_call: TRBJ2-1
d_call: TRBD2
v_call: TRBV20-1

cdr3_aa: CASSYSQGVRTQYF
cdr3_nt: TGTGCCAGCAGTTACTCGCAGGGGGTGCGGACCCAGTACTTC
clone_size: -
j_call: TRBJ2-5
d_call: TRBD1
v_call: TRBV6-5

cdr3_aa: CASSQASGGVNNEQFF
cdr3_nt: TGCGCCAGCAGCCAAGCTAGCGGGGGGGTTAACAATGAGCAGTTCTTC
clone_size: few
j_call: TRBJ2-1
d_call: TRBD2
v_call: TRBV4-1

cdr3_aa: CASSPMSGWTAGSLYEQYF
cdr3_nt: TGTGCCAGCAGCCCCATGAGCGGGTGGACGGCTGGTAGCCTCTACGAGCAGTACTTC
clone_size: many
j_call: TRBJ2-7
d_call: -
v_call: TRBV13

cdr3_aa: CASSLLAELNEQFF
cdr3_nt: TGTGCCAGCAGCTTACTAGCGGAACTCAATGAGCAGTTCTTC
clone_size: -
j_call: TRBJ2-1
d_call: TRBD2
v_call: TRBV7-9

cdr3_aa: CANNLEGREFF
cdr3_nt: TGTGCCAACAACTTGGAGGGTAGGGAGTTCTTC
clone_size: few
j_call: TRBJ2-1
d_call: -
v_call: TRBV3-1

cdr3_aa: CASSPGTSVEQYF
cdr3_nt: TGTGCCAGCAGTCCAGGTACTAGCGTTGAGCAGTACTTC
clone_size: -
j_call: TRBJ2-7
d_call: TRBD2
v_call: TRBV27

cdr3_aa: CASSFFPSVATNTEAFF
cdr3_nt: TGTGCCAGCAGCTTTTTTCCCTCAGTGGCGACGAACACTGAAGCTTTCTTT
clone_size: -
j_call: TRBJ1-1
d_call: -
v_call: TRBV7-9

cdr3_aa: CASAAQIQETQYF
cdr3_nt: TGTGCCAGCGCGGCGCAGATCCAAGAGACCCAGTACTTC
clone_size: -
j_call: TRBJ2-5
d_call: -
v_call: TRBV6-5

cdr3_aa: CASSPGVGGGLNEQFF
cdr3_nt: TGTGCCAGCTCACCAGGGGTTGGCGGAGGGCTAAATGAGCAGTTCTTC
clone_size: -
j_call: TRBJ2-1
d_call: -
v_call: TRBV18

cdr3_aa: CSARPWDRGLGYGYTF
cdr3_nt: TGCAGTGCTAGACCCTGGGACAGGGGGCTCGGCTATGGCTACACCTTC
clone_size: once
j_call: TRBJ1-2
d_call: TRBD1
v_call: TRBV20-1

cdr3_aa: CSARDPTSKHNEQFF
cdr3_nt: TGCAGTGCTAGAGATCCGACTAGCAAACACAATGAGCAGTTCTTC
clone_size: few
j_call: TRBJ2-1
d_call: TRBD2
v_call: TRBV20-1

cdr3_aa: CASRDREHGYTF
cdr3_nt: TGTGCCAGCAGGGACAGGGAACATGGCTACACCTTC
clone_size: -
j_call: TRBJ1-2
d_call: TRBD1
v_call: TRBV27

cdr3_aa: CASSWGFTDTQYF
cdr3_nt: TGTGCCAGCAGCTGGGGGTTCACAGATACGCAGTATTTT
clone_size: -
j_call: TRBJ2-3
d_call: -
v_call: TRBV5-5

cdr3_aa: CASSTSLLTDTQYF
cdr3_nt: TGTGCCAGCTCTACGTCCTTACTCACAGATACGCAGTATTTT
clone_size: -
j_call: TRBJ2-3
d_call: -
v_call: TRBV9

cdr3_aa: CASSEQENTEAFF
cdr3_nt: TGTGCCAGCAGCGAACAGGAGAACACTGAAGCTTTCTTT
clone_size: -
j_call: TRBJ1-1
d_call: -
v_call: TRBV7-3

cdr3_aa: CASSIGETQYF
cdr3_nt: TGTGCCAGCTCAATCGGGGAGACCCAGTACTTC
clone_size: few
j_call: TRBJ2-5
d_call: -
v_call: TRBV6-1

cdr3_aa: CSARDRLESSYEQYF
cdr3_nt: TGCAGTGCTAGAGATCGCCTAGAGTCCTCCTACGAGCAGTACTTC
clone_size: -
j_call: TRBJ2-7
d_call: -
v_call: TRBV20-1

cdr3_aa: CATSRDYGGSTDTQYF
cdr3_nt: TGTGCCACCAGCAGAGATTATGGCGGGAGCACAGATACGCAGTATTTT
clone_size: -
j_call: TRBJ2-3
d_call: -
v_call: TRBV15

cdr3_aa: CASRGQGAGSPPHF
cdr3_nt: TGTGCCAGCAGGGGACAGGGGGCCGGTTCACCCCCCCACTTT
clone_size: few
j_call: TRBJ1-6
d_call: TRBD1
v_call: TRBV3-1

cdr3_aa: CASSQPGEIPGRYGYTF
cdr3_nt: TGCGCCAGCAGCCAACCCGGGGAAATCCCGGGACGATATGGCTACACCTTC
clone_size: once
j_call: TRBJ1-2
d_call: -
v_call: TRBV4-1

cdr3_aa: CASSQPTGGRYGYTF
cdr3_nt: TGCGCCAGCAGCCAACCGACAGGGGGCCGTTATGGCTACACCTTC
clone_size: few
j_call: TRBJ1-2
d_call: TRBD1
v_call: TRBV4-1

cdr3_aa: CATQGAGTDYPSDEQFF
cdr3_nt: TGTGCCACCCAAGGGGCTGGGACAGACTACCCCAGTGATGAGCAGTTCTTC
clone_size: -
j_call: TRBJ2-1
d_call: TRBD1
v_call: TRBV10-3

cdr3_aa: CSALTGFRWETQYF
cdr3_nt: TGCAGTGCTCTTACCGGGTTCAGATGGGAGACCCAGTACTTC
clone_size: -
j_call: TRBJ2-5
d_call: -
v_call: TRBV20-1

cdr3_aa: CASSLSTGGLETQYF
cdr3_nt: TGTGCCAGCAGCTTATCCACAGGGGGCCTGGAGACCCAGTACTTC
clone_size: -
j_call: TRBJ2-5
d_call: TRBD1
v_call: TRBV7-3

cdr3_aa: CASSLLFGVEKGEQFF
cdr3_nt: TGTGCCAGCAGCTTGTTATTCGGGGTGGAGAAGGGTGAGCAGTTCTTC
clone_size: -
j_call: TRBJ2-1
d_call: -
v_call: TRBV5-6